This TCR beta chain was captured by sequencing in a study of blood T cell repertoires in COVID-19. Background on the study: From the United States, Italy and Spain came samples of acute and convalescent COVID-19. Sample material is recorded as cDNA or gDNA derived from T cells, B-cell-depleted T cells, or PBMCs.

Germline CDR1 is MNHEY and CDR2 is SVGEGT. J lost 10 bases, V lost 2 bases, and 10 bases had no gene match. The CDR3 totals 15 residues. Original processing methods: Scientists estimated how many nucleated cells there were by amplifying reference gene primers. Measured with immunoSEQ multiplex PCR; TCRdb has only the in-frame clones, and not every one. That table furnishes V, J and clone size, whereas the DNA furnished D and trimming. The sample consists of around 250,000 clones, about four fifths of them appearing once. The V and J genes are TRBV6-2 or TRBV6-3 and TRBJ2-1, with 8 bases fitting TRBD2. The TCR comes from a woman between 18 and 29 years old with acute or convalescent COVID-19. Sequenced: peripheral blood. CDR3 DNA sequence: TGTGCCAGCAGTTACAGGGCGGGAGGAGTCAGCGAGCAGTTCTTC. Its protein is CASSYRAGGVSEQFF.